The 9 T cell receptor beta chains below come from one sample, sequenced in a study of T cell changes during pregnancy in multiple sclerosis. Data came from immunoSEQ multiplex PCR; TCRdb stores just in-frame clones and leaves some out. The sample shows around 95,000 clones, about 91% of them seen only once. The sequencing here drew on peripheral blood, taken after pregnancy. These receptors all come from a female donor in good health, enrolled as a control in a pregnancy study.

The chain couples TRBV28 to TRBJ1-4; D unresolved. V lost 3 bases and J lost 4, with 9 bases in between. CDR3 length: 14 amino acids. Looked up from germline, CDR1 is MDHEN and CDR2 is SYDVKM. The CDR3 DNA reads as TGTGCCAGCAGTTTCGGCGGGGTTAATGAAAAACTGTTTTTT. This sequence encodes CASSFGGVNEKLFF. Full variable domain (missing parts from reference TRBV28 and TRBJ1-4): DVKVTQSSRYLVKRTGEKVFLECVQDMDHENMFWYRQDPGLGLRLIYFSYDVKMKEKGDIPEGYSVSREKKERFSLILESASTNQTSMYLCASSFGGVNEKLFFGSGTQLSVL.

The CDR3 DNA sequence: TGTGCCAGCAGCTCAGGACTAGCGGGGTCCTCCTACAATGAGCAGTTCTTC. Its translation is CASSSGLAGSSYNEQFF. V usage is TRBV7-9 and J usage is TRBJ2-1, with 12 bases fitting TRBD2. This CDR3 spans 17 amino acids. J lost 0 bases, V lost 4 bases, and 4 bases had no gene match. The germline V gene has CDR1 SEHNR and CDR2 FQNEAQ (reference sequence).

This sequence joins TRBV11-3 and TRBJ2-3; TRBD2 aligns across 7 bases. The CDR3 contains 16 residues. With V trimmed by 2 bases and J by 5 bases, 10 bases remained unmatched. CDR1 is SGHNT and CDR2 is YENEEA in the germline V gene. The CDR3 DNA reads as TGTGCCAGCAGCTTATCGACTAGCCTAAAATTAGATACGCAGTATTTT. Protein sequence: CASSLSTSLKLDTQYF.

The rearrangement joins TRBV7-9 to TRBJ1-2; perhaps TRBD1 as D (6 bases). The germline gives CDR1 SEHNR, CDR2 FQNEAQ (reference sequence). The V and J ends lost 5 bases and 6 bases respectively, with 22 bases between them. This CDR3 is 16 amino acids long. The CDR3 region has the DNA TGTGCCAGCAGCCTACAGGAGACTGGGGGCATTAATGGCTACACCTTC. This sequence encodes CASSLQETGGINGYTF.

The chain is built from TRBV18 and TRBJ2-7, with D perhaps matching TRBD1 (5 bases). V was clipped by 2 bases and J by 2 bases, with 7 bases between them. The germline V gene has CDR1 KGHSH and CDR2 LQKENI. The CDR3 has 13 amino acids. DNA of the CDR3: TGTGCCAGCTCACCAAGACAGACCTACGAGCAGTACTTC. Translated, it gives CASSPRQTYEQYF.

The chain couples TRBV19 to TRBJ2-1; 12 nucleotides agree with TRBD2. The CDR3 sequence is 15 residues long. Germline-derived CDR1 and CDR2 are LNHDA and SQIVND (reference sequence). Unmatched junction bases numbered 8, after V lost 7 bases and J lost 7 bases. The CDR3 spells CASTRLAGAFNEQFF. The DNA for the CDR3 is TGTGCCAGTACCCGACTAGCGGGAGCGTTTAATGAGCAGTTCTTC.

The J gene is TRBJ1-2, the V gene TRBV28; D is undetermined. The CDR3 is 13 amino acids. The V gene's germline CDR1 is MDHEN and CDR2 SYDVKM. V was cut by 6 bases and J by 2 bases, with 10 bases left in between. The chain's CDR3 is CASRIGFNYGYTF. CDR3 DNA: TGTGCCAGCAGGATCGGGTTCAACTATGGCTACACCTTC.

V and J are TRBV7-3 and TRBJ2-1; 8 bases agree with TRBD2. J lost 7 bases, V lost 2 bases, and 10 bases had no gene match. Per germline, CDR1 SGHTA and CDR2 FQGTGA. This CDR3 comprises 16 residues. The CDR3 coding sequence is TGTGCCAGCAGCTTACGGGAAGGAGTAGCGGGAAATGAGCAGTTCTTC. This translates into CASSLREGVAGNEQFF.

The chain has TRBV6-5 and TRBJ1-1; D possibly corresponds to TRBD1 (5 bases). CDR1 and CDR2 from the germline V gene are MNHEY and SVGAGI. The CDR3 is made up of 14 amino acids. The V and J ends lost 2 bases and 0 bases respectively, with 7 bases between them. The CDR3 region has the DNA TGTGCCAGCAGTTACGGGGGGATGAACACTGAAGCTTTCTTT. This encodes CASSYGGMNTEAFF.